This T cell receptor beta chain is drawn from a study of cytomegalovirus exposure and HLA in healthy donors. Study-level results: TCR clusters originating in the first cohort tended to co-occur in the roughly 120 validation repertoires, according to a later analysis. Rare TCR sequences dominated, though some public TCRs recurred in many donors.

Trimming cost V 5 bases and J 3 bases; bases outside gene matches: 6. From germline, CDR1 is SGHDN and CDR2 FVKESK. CDR3 length equals 14 residues. The data were produced by immunoSEQ multiplex PCR, yet TCRdb's version contains in-frame clones alone and is incomplete. The sample lists 160,000 or so clones; roughly 91% were seen once. This clone was detected a few times. Its antigen is not identified. The rearrangement uses TRBV14 and TRBJ1-2, with 7 bases fitting TRBD1. This sequence originates from a man aged 18 to 35 in good health and CMV-seronegative. The source material was PBMCs. CDR3 sequence reads: CASSSRQGDYGYTF. In nucleotides, the CDR3 is TGTGCCAGCAGCTCCCGACAGGGCGACTATGGCTACACCTTC.